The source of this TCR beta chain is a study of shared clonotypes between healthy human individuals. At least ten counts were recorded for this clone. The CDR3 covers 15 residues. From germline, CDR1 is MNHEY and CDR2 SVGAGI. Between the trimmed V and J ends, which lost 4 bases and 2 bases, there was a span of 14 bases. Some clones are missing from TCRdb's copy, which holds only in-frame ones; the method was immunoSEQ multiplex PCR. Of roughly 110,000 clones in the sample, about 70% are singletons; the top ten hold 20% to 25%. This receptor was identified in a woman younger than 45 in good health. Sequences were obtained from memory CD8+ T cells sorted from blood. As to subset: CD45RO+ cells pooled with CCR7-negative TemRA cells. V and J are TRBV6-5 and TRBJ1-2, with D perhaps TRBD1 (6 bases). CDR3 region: CASSWGETGNYGYTF. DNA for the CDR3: TGTGCCAGCAGTTGGGGGGAGACAGGCAACTATGGCTACACCTTC.